This TCR beta chain was sequenced during a study of response to subunit inactivated influenza vaccine. Per the germline V gene, CDR1 is SQVTM and CDR2 is ANQGSEA. V lost 7 bases, J lost 9 bases, and 8 bases stayed unmatched. The CDR3 extends over 11 amino acids. TCRdb re-called the RT-PCR reads with MiXCR, one entry per CDR3 protein. The repertoire has 610,000 or so distinct CDR3 sequences, about 15% of them found once; the top ten carry 11%. The sequenced sample was PBMCs from blood, obtained less than 13 days after vaccination. This receptor was taken from a man aged 45-60 years who received an inactivated influenza vaccine. The V and J genes are TRBV29-1 and TRBJ2-5; 7 bases are a match to TRBD1. The CDR3: CSGRQGSAQYF. Here the CDR3 DNA reads TGCAGCGGCCGACAGGGTTCCGCCCAGTACTTC.